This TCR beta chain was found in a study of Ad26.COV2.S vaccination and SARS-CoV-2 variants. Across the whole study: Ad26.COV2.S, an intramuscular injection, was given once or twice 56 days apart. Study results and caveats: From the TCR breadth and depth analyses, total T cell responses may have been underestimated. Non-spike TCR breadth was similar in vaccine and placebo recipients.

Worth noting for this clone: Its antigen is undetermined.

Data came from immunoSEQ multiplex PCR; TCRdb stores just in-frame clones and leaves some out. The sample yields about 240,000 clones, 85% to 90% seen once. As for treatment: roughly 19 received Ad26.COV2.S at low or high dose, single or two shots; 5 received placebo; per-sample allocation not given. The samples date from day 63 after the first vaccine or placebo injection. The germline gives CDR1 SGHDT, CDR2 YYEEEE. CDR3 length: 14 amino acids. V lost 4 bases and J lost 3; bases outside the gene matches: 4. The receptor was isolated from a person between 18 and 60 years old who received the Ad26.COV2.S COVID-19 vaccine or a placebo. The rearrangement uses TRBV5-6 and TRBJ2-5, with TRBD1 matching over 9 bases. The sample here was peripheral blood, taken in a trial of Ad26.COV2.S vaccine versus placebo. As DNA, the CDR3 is TGTGCCAGCAGCGGGGACAGGGTTAAAGAGACCCAGTACTTC. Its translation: CASSGDRVKETQYF.